This record looks at one T cell receptor beta chain sequence and its context. These data originate in a study of blood T cell repertoires in COVID-19. Germline lookup yields CDR1 SQVTM and CDR2 ANQGSEA. V trimming: 7 bases; J trimming: 3 bases; junction bases outside the gene matches: 2. CDR3 length: 11 amino acids. TCRdb's table, derived via immunoSEQ multiplex PCR, lists solely in-frame clones and lacks some. Altogether around 400,000 clones are present, more than 70% being singletons, with the ten largest covering 0.95% to 1.5%. The material sequenced was peripheral blood. The gene calls are TRBV29-1 and TRBJ1-2; 7 nucleotides match TRBD1. The receptor's source is a man in his forties with acute or convalescent COVID-19. The CDR3 DNA reads TGCAGCGGTGGACAGGACTATGGCTACACCTTC. Its translation: CSGGQDYGYTF.